This T cell receptor beta chain was obtained from a study of vaccination and CD4 T cells after COVID-19. On the study more broadly: Convalescent patients gave post-COVID blood a median roughly 96 days post-diagnosis, range 35 to 161.

The Oncomine TCR Beta short-read assay was applied to DNA of cultured CD4+ T cells. CD4+ T cells were cultured, and genomic DNA was extracted from them. TCRdb called the PCR reads again in MiXCR, with one record for every CDR3 protein. The profile shows about 9,500 distinct CDR3 sequences, about 65% of them singletons. In germline, CDR1 is LNHDA, CDR2 SQIVND (reference sequence). The length of the CDR3 is 11 residues. Trimming cost V 3 bases and J 7 bases, with 6 bases left between them. Noted treatment: approximately 9-day PBMC culture with coronavirus spike peptide pools or control peptides (ViraFEST assay). T cells were expanded with peptide pools, and expanded clonotypes were identified by TCR sequencing. Wells contained under 2.5 million PBMCs each, and these were cultured with around 10 IU/ml IL-2 and roughly 9.5 ug/ml peptide pools. This clonotype was found a few times. Its antigen is not known.

The sequencing sample was made of CD4+ T cells from blood, cultured in vitro. The receptor's source is a human donor who had recovered from COVID-19. This chain connects TRBV19 to TRBJ1-1; D gene uncertain. The CDR3 DNA reads as TGTGCCAGTAGTATGCTCGGTGAAGCTTTCTTT. The encoded protein is CASSMLGEAFF.